This is a list of T cell receptor beta chains from one sample in a study of CD8 T cells in ankylosing spondylitis. TCRdb re-called the 5' RACE reads with MiXCR, one entry per CDR3 protein. The table includes 30,000 to 45,000 distinct CDR3 sequences, over 10% detected once. Specimen: synovial fluid, either unsorted or a sorted T cell fraction (not recorded which). The receptors were gathered from a male donor with ankylosing spondylitis. Each CDR3 is given with its conserved first and last residue. The D gene is left open where the match is weak. Size tells how often a clone was seen (once, few, many) or the class of an expanded clone, and some rows leave it out.

V	size	D	J	CDR3	DNA
TRBV4-2	many	-	TRBJ1-1	CASSQVQGSAEAFF	TGTGCCAGCAGCCAAGTCCAAGGCAGTGCTGAAGCTTTCTTT
TRBV7-9	-	-	TRBJ2-1	CASSSPFSYNEQFF	TGTGCCAGCAGTTCTCCTTTCTCCTACAATGAGCAGTTCTTC
TRBV29-1	few	-	TRBJ2-2	CSGGTGELFF	TGCAGCGGGGGCACCGGGGAGCTGTTTTTT
TRBV4-2	-	-	TRBJ1-1	CASMRTFRTEAFF	TGTGCCAGCATGCGGACCTTCCGCACTGAAGCTTTCTTT
TRBV7-9	-	-	TRBJ2-7	CASSIYEQYF	TGTGCCAGCAGCATCTACGAGCAGTACTTC
TRBV7-9	few	-	TRBJ2-7	CASSLVYPYRQYEQYF	TGTGCCAGCAGCTTAGTATACCCATATCGTCAATACGAGCAGTACTTC
TRBV5-5	many	-	TRBJ1-5	CASSLDRNENQPQHF	TGTGCCAGCAGCCTCGACAGGAACGAAAATCAGCCCCAGCATTTT
TRBV7-7	-	-	TRBJ1-1	CASSRTRNTEAFF	TGTGCTAGCAGCCGAACAAGAAACACTGAAGCTTTCTTT
TRBV7-2	-	TRBD2	TRBJ2-7	CASSLGAASGAYEQYF	TGTGCCAGCAGCTTAGGGGCGGCTAGCGGGGCTTACGAGCAGTACTTC
TRBV29-1	-	TRBD1	TRBJ2-2	CSVKTGGGPNTAELFF	TGCAGCGTTAAGACAGGGGGAGGGCCCAACACCGCGGAGCTGTTTTTT
TRBV20-1	-	TRBD2	TRBJ2-1	CSAYPEREGNNEQFF	TGCAGTGCTTACCCCGAGCGGGAGGGCAACAATGAGCAGTTCTTC
TRBV12-3/TRBV12-4	-	TRBD2	TRBJ2-3	CASSRRLAGGQDTQYF	TGTGCCAGCAGCCGAAGACTAGCGGGGGGGCAAGATACGCAGTATTTT
TRBV19	-	-	TRBJ2-1	CASSPWVGVEQFF	TGTGCCAGTAGTCCCTGGGTCGGGGTTGAGCAGTTCTTC
TRBV7-8	few	-	TRBJ2-7	CASSLGSDRLMVQYF	TGTGCCAGCAGCTTAGGGTCAGACCGACTTATGGTGCAGTACTTC
TRBV28	-	-	TRBJ2-3	CASSLGWPDTQYF	TGTGCCAGCAGTTTGGGTTGGCCAGATACGCAGTATTTT
TRBV11-2	-	-	TRBJ1-1	CASSFFRGTEAFF	TGTGCCAGCAGCTTTTTCAGGGGCACTGAAGCTTTCTTT
TRBV25-1	few	-	TRBJ1-2	CASSEWGVTSGYTF	TGTGCCAGCAGTGAATGGGGGGTAACTTCGGGCTACACCTTC
TRBV6-2/TRBV6-3	-	TRBD1	TRBJ2-1	CATLRQGRSYNEQFF	TGTGCCACCTTAAGACAGGGCCGCTCCTACAATGAGCAGTTCTTC
TRBV3-1	few	TRBD2	TRBJ2-1	CASSQEGTSGRRFF	TGTGCCAGCAGCCAAGAGGGGACTAGCGGGAGGCGTTTCTTC
TRBV5-5	many	-	TRBJ2-1	CASSLASRPPYNEQFF	TGTGCCAGCAGCTTGGCCTCTCGGCCCCCCTACAATGAGCAGTTCTTC
TRBV29-1	few	-	TRBJ2-4	CSVRQLNIQYF	TGCAGCGTCCGACAGCTCAACATTCAGTACTTC
TRBV11-1	few	-	TRBJ2-3	CASSLGDPTDTQYF	TGTGCCAGCAGCTTAGGAGATCCCACGGATACGCAGTATTTT
TRBV6-2/TRBV6-3	-	TRBD1	TRBJ1-1	CASSYPPDRVTEAFF	TGTGCCAGCAGTTACCCTCCCGACAGGGTCACTGAAGCTTTCTTT
TRBV4-3	few	-	TRBJ2-1	CASSQDLVGGQGFDEQFF	TGCGCCAGCAGCCAAGATCTCGTGGGAGGCCAGGGATTTGATGAGCAGTTCTTC
TRBV6-1	many	-	TRBJ2-1	CASGRSRGTYNEQFF	TGTGCCAGCGGGCGTTCTAGAGGGACCTACAATGAGCAGTTCTTC
TRBV3-1	-	-	TRBJ2-1	CASSQDNNNEQFF	TGTGCCAGCAGCCAAGACAACAACAATGAGCAGTTCTTC
TRBV12-3/TRBV12-4	-	-	TRBJ2-5	CASSLNGRRRETQYF	TGTGCCAGCAGTTTAAACGGGAGAAGGCGAGAGACCCAGTACTTC
TRBV10-3	medium-sized	-	TRBJ2-5	CAIGGHQETQYF	TGTGCCATCGGCGGGCACCAAGAGACCCAGTACTTC
TRBV2	few	TRBD2	TRBJ2-3	CASSSWTSGGRSTDTQYF	TGTGCCAGCAGCTCATGGACTAGCGGGGGCCGTAGCACAGATACGCAGTATTTT
TRBV27	few	-	TRBJ2-1	CASSTRGRRVNEQFF	TGTGCCAGCAGTACCCGTGGACGGCGCGTGAATGAGCAGTTCTTC
TRBV12-3/TRBV12-4	many	-	TRBJ2-7	CASAAPYEQYF	TGTGCCAGCGCGGCCCCGTACGAGCAGTACTTC
TRBV11-2	many	-	TRBJ2-2	CASSPTGSRLGELFF	TGTGCCAGCAGTCCGACGGGCAGCCGATTAGGGGAGCTGTTTTTT
TRBV7-9	few	TRBD2	TRBJ2-5	CASSPGGGRYQETQYF	TGTGCCAGCAGCCCCGGGGGGGGTCGGTACCAAGAGACCCAGTACTTC
TRBV5-1	many	-	TRBJ1-1	CASSTGRGDTEAFF	TGCGCCAGCAGCACCGGTCGGGGGGACACTGAAGCTTTCTTT
TRBV20-1	many	-	TRBJ2-7	CSARSSLPYEQYF	TGCAGTGCTAGATCCTCTCTACCCTACGAGCAGTACTTC
TRBV6-1	many	-	TRBJ1-1	CASTSSGVGTEAFF	TGTGCCAGCACCTCAAGTGGAGTCGGAACTGAAGCTTTCTTT
TRBV9	-	TRBD2	TRBJ2-1	CASSSGGNEQFF	TGTGCCTCCAGCAGCGGGGGTAATGAGCAGTTCTTC
TRBV9	few	-	TRBJ1-1	CASSVGLQGGYTEAFF	TGTGCCAGCAGCGTAGGGTTACAGGGTGGGTACACTGAAGCTTTCTTT
TRBV9	-	TRBD1	TRBJ2-7	CASSRTGDPSTYEQYF	TGTGCCAGCAGTCGTACAGGGGACCCTTCAACCTACGAGCAGTACTTC
TRBV28	many	-	TRBJ1-5	CASSPSYPNQPQHF	TGTGCCAGCAGCCCCTCATACCCTAATCAGCCCCAGCATTTT
TRBV5-6	few	TRBD1	TRBJ1-2	CASSLARQGGVHGYTF	TGTGCCAGCAGCTTAGCTAGACAGGGGGGAGTACACGGCTACACCTTC
TRBV5-4	-	TRBD2	TRBJ2-3	CASSLWAGANQDTQYF	TGTGCCAGCAGCTTGTGGGCGGGAGCTAACCAAGATACGCAGTATTTT
TRBV21-1	many	-	TRBJ1-2	CASSSLYGYTF	TGTGCCAGCAGCAGCCTCTATGGCTACACCTTC
TRBV7-3	many	-	TRBJ1-1	CASRDTINTEAFF	TGTGCCTCTCGGGACACCATTAACACTGAAGCTTTCTTT
TRBV27	few	-	TRBJ2-2	CASSSGGELFF	TGTGCCAGCAGTTCGGGTGGGGAGCTGTTTTTT
TRBV11-2	many	-	TRBJ2-5	CASSAPRTSETQYF	TGTGCCAGCAGCGCCCCAAGGACTTCAGAGACCCAGTACTTC
TRBV7-2	-	-	TRBJ2-7	CASSLEAGSYEQYF	TGTGCCAGCAGCTTAGAGGCAGGCTCCTACGAGCAGTACTTC
TRBV6-5	-	TRBD2	TRBJ2-1	CASSSWTSGGEQFF	TGTGCCAGCAGTTCGTGGACTAGCGGCGGTGAGCAGTTCTTC